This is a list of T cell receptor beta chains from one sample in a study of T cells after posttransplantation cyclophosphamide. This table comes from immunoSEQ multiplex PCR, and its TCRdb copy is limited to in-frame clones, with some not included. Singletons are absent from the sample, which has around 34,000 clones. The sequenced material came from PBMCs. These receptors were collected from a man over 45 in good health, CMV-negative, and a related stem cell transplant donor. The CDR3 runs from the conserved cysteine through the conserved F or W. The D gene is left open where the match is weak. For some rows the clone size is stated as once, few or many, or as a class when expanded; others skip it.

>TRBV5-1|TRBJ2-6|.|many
CASSLEPPGSGANVLTF
TGCGCCAGCAGCTTGGAGCCTCCCGGCTCTGGGGCCAACGTCCTGACTTTC
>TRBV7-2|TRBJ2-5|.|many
CASSPGPAGETQYF
TGTGCCAGCAGCCCCGGGCCGGCGGGTGAGACCCAGTACTTC
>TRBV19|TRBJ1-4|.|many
CASMTFQGSNEKLFF
TGTGCCAGTATGACATTCCAAGGAAGTAATGAAAAACTGTTTTTT
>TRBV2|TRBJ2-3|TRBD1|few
CASSLGTANTDTQYF
TGTGCCAGCAGTCTAGGGACAGCGAACACAGATACGCAGTATTTT
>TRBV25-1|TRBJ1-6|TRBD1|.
CASSVGGRSYNSPLHF
TGTGCCAGCAGTGTAGGGGGCCGCTCCTATAATTCACCCCTCCACTTT
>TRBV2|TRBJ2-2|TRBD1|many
CASTIGQGYTGELFF
TGTGCCAGCACTATTGGACAGGGCTACACCGGGGAGCTGTTTTTT
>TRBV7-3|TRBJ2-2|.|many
CASSLFAGTNTGELFF
TGTGCCAGCAGCTTATTCGCGGGAACGAACACCGGGGAGCTGTTTTTT
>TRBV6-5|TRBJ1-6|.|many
CASSYSTGFSPLHF
TGTGCCAGCAGTTACTCGACGGGTTTTTCACCCCTCCACTTT
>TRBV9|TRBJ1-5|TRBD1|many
CASSQGQGQPQHF
TGTGCCAGCAGCCAGGGACAGGGTCAGCCCCAGCATTTT
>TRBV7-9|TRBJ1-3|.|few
CASSPQRGGNTIYF
TGTGCCAGCAGCCCTCAAAGGGGTGGAAACACCATATATTTT
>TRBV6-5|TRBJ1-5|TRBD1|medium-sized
CASRHPGQLNQPQHF
TGTGCCAGCAGGCATCCGGGACAGCTGAATCAGCCCCAGCATTTT
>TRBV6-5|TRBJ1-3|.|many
CASSYQDSIYF
TGTGCCAGCAGTTACCAGGACAGCATATATTTT
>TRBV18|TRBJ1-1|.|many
CASSPNSQRGYTEAFF
TGTGCCAGCTCACCTAATTCCCAAAGGGGATACACTGAAGCTTTCTTT
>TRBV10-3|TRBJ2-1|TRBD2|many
CAISDPGGRRANEQFF
TGTGCCATCAGTGACCCGGGGGGACGACGAGCCAATGAGCAGTTCTTC
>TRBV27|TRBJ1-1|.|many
CASRLTVNTEAFF
TGTGCCAGCAGACTTACAGTGAACACTGAAGCTTTCTTT
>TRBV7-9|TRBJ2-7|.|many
CASSSPGHSEQYF
TGTGCCAGCAGCTCGCCGGGACATAGCGAGCAGTACTTC
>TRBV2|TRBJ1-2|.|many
CASSDVVGVRGYTF
TGTGCCAGCAGTGACGTCGTAGGGGTGAGAGGCTACACCTTC
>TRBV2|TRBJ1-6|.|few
CASSKGRAVNSPLHF
TGTGCCAGCAGCAAAGGGAGGGCAGTTAATTCACCCCTCCACTTT
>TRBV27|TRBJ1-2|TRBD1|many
CASSQRQGVGYGYTF
TGTGCCAGCAGTCAAAGACAGGGCGTGGGCTATGGCTACACCTTC
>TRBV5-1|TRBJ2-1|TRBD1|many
CASSWTGHEQFF
TGCGCCAGCAGCTGGACAGGGCATGAGCAGTTCTTC